Given below is one T cell receptor (beta chain) in context. No antigen is known for it. TCRdb keeps only in-frame clones here, not all; method: immunoSEQ multiplex PCR. Of approximately 8,000 clones in the sample, about 82% are singletons; the top ten hold around 20%. The sample originates from a study of PD-1 blockade in classical Hodgkin lymphoma. Findings and caveats of the study: When nivolumab was started under 1 year after ASCT, patients were excluded. Whoever responded completely had baseline diversity much like that seen in newly diagnosed patients. The origin of the repertoire differences remains undefined, with disease activity or prior therapy as possible causes. Baseline TCR diversity was reportedly lower in newly diagnosed patients than healthy donors.

Germline V gives CDR1 LNHDA, CDR2 SQIVND (reference sequence). The V end was cut by 3 bases, the J end by 5 bases, with 10 bases between. CDR3 length equals 13 residues. All patients experienced relapse after autologous stem cell transplantation, and brentuximab vedotin exposure was variable. The CD8+ T cells came from thawed PBMCs through magnetic negative selection. This specimen was CD8+ T cells from blood, taken at baseline. This clonotype was sampled from a human donor with classical Hodgkin lymphoma. This chain connects TRBV19 to TRBJ1-1; possibly TRBD1 for D (5 bases). CDR3 nucleotide sequence: TGTGCCAGTAGTATGCAGGGAAAAACTGAAGCTTTCTTT. This translates into CASSMQGKTEAFF.